The entry below gives a single T cell receptor beta chain sequence along with its context. The sample comes from a study of CD8+ T cells in alopecia areata. Sequencing templates came from extracted RNA that was reverse transcribed into cDNA. The method was immunoSEQ multiplex PCR; TCRdb's version includes in-frame clones alone and lacks a portion of them. The sample shows some 240,000 clones, around 62% of them seen only once. Germline V gives CDR1 PRHDT, CDR2 FYEKMQ (reference sequence). There are 14 residues in the CDR3. Deletions cut 5 bases from V and 3 bases from J, with 14 bases between. This receptor was taken from a human donor with alopecia areata. The chain uses TRBV13 and TRBJ2-7, with D perhaps matching TRBD2 (5 bases). Source: CD4+ T cells sorted from blood, taken at week 0. The CDR3 DNA reads as TGTGCCAGCAGCCCCCCACGGGAAATCTACGAGCAGTACTTC. Its protein product is CASSPPREIYEQYF. The variable domain in full, with the rest retrieved from reference TRBV13 and TRBJ2-7, is AAGVIQSPRHLIKEKRETATLKCYPIPRHDTVYWYQQGPGQDPQFLISFYEKMQSDKGSIPDRFSAQQFSDYHSELNMSSLELGDSALYFCASSPPREIYEQYFGPGTRLTVT.